A selection of T cell receptor beta chains follows, all from one sample in a study of graft-versus-host responses after intestinal transplantation. These receptors have no known antigen. Sequencing used immunoSEQ multiplex PCR; TCRdb keeps in-frame clones, though not all of them. The sample lists 40,000 to 55,000 clones; roughly nine tenths were seen once. Source: unstimulated CD4+ T cells sorted from spleen or lymph node cells, taken before transplant. These receptors were taken from a human donor who was the organ donor for an intestinal transplant. CDR3s include the opening cysteine and the closing phenylalanine or tryptophan. The D gene is left open where the match is weak. Expanded clones get a size class; other rows say once, few or many, or leave the size out.

j_call,clone_size,d_call,v_call,cdr3_aa,cdr3_nt
TRBJ1-1,once,NA,TRBV5-1,CASSLSINTEAFF,TGCGCCAGCAGCTTGAGCATAAACACTGAAGCTTTCTTT
TRBJ2-7,NA,TRBD1,TRBV25-1,CASSEKRDRVRLEQYF,TGTGCCAGCAGTGAAAAACGGGACAGGGTTAGACTCGAGCAGTACTTC
TRBJ1-1,once,NA,TRBV11-3,CASSLTGNTEAFF,TGTGCCAGCAGCTTAACAGGGAACACTGAAGCTTTCTTT
TRBJ1-1,NA,TRBD1,TRBV19,CASSHRGQGTEAFF,TGTGCCAGTAGCCACAGGGGGCAAGGCACTGAAGCTTTCTTT
TRBJ2-5,once,TRBD2,TRBV4-1,CASSHLAGGSGETQYF,TGCGCCAGCAGCCATCTAGCGGGAGGGTCCGGGGAGACCCAGTACTTC
TRBJ1-2,NA,TRBD1,TRBV7-9,CASSLVSIGTVTYGYTF,TGTGCCAGCAGCTTAGTTTCCATCGGGACAGTAACTTATGGCTACACCTTC
TRBJ2-1,few,TRBD2,TRBV6-1,CASSETAGASWEQFF,TGTGCCAGCAGTGAAACGGCGGGAGCCTCATGGGAGCAGTTCTTC
TRBJ2-1,NA,NA,TRBV5-5,CASSPGMGYNEQFF,TGTGCCAGCAGCCCGGGGATGGGTTACAATGAGCAGTTCTTC
TRBJ2-7,NA,TRBD2,TRBV10-1,CASSGIGLAGLYEQYF,TGCGCCAGCAGTGGTATAGGGCTAGCGGGGCTCTACGAGCAGTACTTC
TRBJ2-7,NA,TRBD1,TRBV7-8,CASSLGVMRGQGYEQYF,TGTGCCAGCAGCCTCGGGGTGATGAGGGGACAGGGATACGAGCAGTACTTC
TRBJ2-6,NA,TRBD1,TRBV9,CASSPRGGSGANVLTF,TGTGCCAGCAGCCCTAGAGGGGGCAGCGGGGCCAACGTCCTGACTTTC
TRBJ2-2,NA,TRBD2,TRBV9,CASSVGGLAGVGPTGELFF,TGTGCCAGCAGCGTAGGTGGTCTAGCGGGAGTAGGTCCCACCGGGGAGCTGTTTTTT
TRBJ2-1,once,TRBD1,TRBV28,CAISGTGVLEQFF,TGTGCCATCTCCGGGACAGGGGTCTTGGAGCAGTTCTTC
TRBJ2-5,NA,TRBD1,TRBV5-4,CASSLTQGAETQYF,TGTGCCAGCAGCTTAACCCAGGGGGCAGAGACCCAGTACTTC
TRBJ2-2,NA,TRBD1,TRBV5-4,CASSPMTGRNTGELFF,TGTGCCAGCAGCCCCATGACAGGGCGAAACACCGGGGAGCTGTTTTTT
TRBJ2-7,NA,TRBD1,TRBV6-1,CASKGQGIEQYF,TGTGCCAGCAAGGGACAGGGGATCGAGCAGTACTTC
TRBJ2-3,NA,NA,TRBV28,CASRTTGDTQYF,TGTGCCAGCAGGACAACAGGGGATACGCAGTATTTT
TRBJ2-7,NA,TRBD2,TRBV6-5,CASSYSSSGSCEQYF,TGTGCCAGCAGTTACTCGAGTAGCGGGAGCTGCGAGCAGTACTTC
TRBJ2-7,NA,TRBD2,TRBV28,CASTPSTSGKYEQYF,TGTGCCAGCACCCCCTCTACTAGCGGGAAATACGAGCAGTACTTC
TRBJ2-7,NA,TRBD1,TRBV7-9,CASSLNLIYRGYEQYF,TGTGCCAGCAGCTTAAATCTAATTTACAGGGGCTACGAGCAGTACTTC
TRBJ1-2,NA,TRBD1,TRBV28,CASSSPAGGLGYTF,TGTGCCAGCAGCTCACCAGCAGGGGGGCTTGGCTACACCTTC
TRBJ1-3,few,NA,TRBV5-4,CASRDGTHSGNTIYF,TGTGCCAGCAGAGATGGGACACACTCTGGAAACACCATATATTTT
TRBJ1-3,NA,NA,TRBV10-3,CAISGDNSGNTIYF,TGTGCCATCAGTGGGGACAACTCTGGAAACACCATATATTTT
TRBJ2-3,NA,NA,TRBV19,CASSLGLLRSDTQYF,TGTGCCAGTAGTTTGGGACTGCTCCGATCAGATACGCAGTATTTT
TRBJ2-7,NA,NA,TRBV6-1,CASLPRDTPYEQYF,TGTGCCAGCCTTCCCCGGGACACCCCCTACGAGCAGTACTTC
TRBJ2-6,NA,NA,TRBV28,CASSFSWGDGANVLTF,TGTGCCAGCAGTTTTTCTTGGGGAGACGGGGCCAACGTCCTGACTTTC
TRBJ2-5,NA,TRBD2,TRBV4-1,CASSWGTSGRGSQETQYF,TGCGCCAGCAGCTGGGGGACTAGCGGGAGAGGGAGCCAAGAGACCCAGTACTTC
TRBJ2-7,few,NA,TRBV4-3,CASSQENGNSYEQYF,TGCGCCAGCAGCCAAGAGAACGGTAACTCCTACGAGCAGTACTTC
TRBJ2-1,NA,NA,TRBV9,CASSVVGSVGEQFF,TGTGCCAGCAGCGTAGTAGGAAGCGTCGGAGAGCAGTTCTTC
TRBJ2-5,NA,TRBD2,TRBV28,CASSLGRLAAHETQYF,TGTGCCAGCAGTTTGGGCCGACTAGCTGCTCACGAGACCCAGTACTTC
TRBJ1-6,NA,NA,TRBV5-1,CASSLVGANSPLHF,TGCGCCAGCAGCTTGGTGGGGGCTAATTCACCCCTCCACTTT
TRBJ2-1,NA,NA,TRBV18,CASSLSASSYNEQFF,TGTGCCAGCTCACTTAGCGCGAGCTCCTACAATGAGCAGTTCTTC
TRBJ2-7,NA,TRBD1,TRBV18,CASSVAGQGYEQYF,TGTGCCAGCTCCGTTGCGGGACAGGGTTACGAGCAGTACTTC
TRBJ1-5,NA,NA,TRBV6-1,CASSESPGGPQHF,TGTGCCAGCAGTGAATCACCCGGCGGGCCCCAGCATTTT
TRBJ2-3,NA,TRBD1,TRBV28,CASSPQRDRGYF,TGTGCCAGCAGTCCACAACGGGACAGGGGGTATTTT
TRBJ2-7,few,NA,TRBV6-1,CASSEGLQGRHEQYF,TGTGCCAGCAGTGAAGGGTTACAGGGTAGACACGAGCAGTACTTC
TRBJ2-1,NA,TRBD1,TRBV7-3,CASSSGQDRYEQFF,TGTGCCAGCAGCTCAGGACAGGATAGGTATGAGCAGTTCTTC